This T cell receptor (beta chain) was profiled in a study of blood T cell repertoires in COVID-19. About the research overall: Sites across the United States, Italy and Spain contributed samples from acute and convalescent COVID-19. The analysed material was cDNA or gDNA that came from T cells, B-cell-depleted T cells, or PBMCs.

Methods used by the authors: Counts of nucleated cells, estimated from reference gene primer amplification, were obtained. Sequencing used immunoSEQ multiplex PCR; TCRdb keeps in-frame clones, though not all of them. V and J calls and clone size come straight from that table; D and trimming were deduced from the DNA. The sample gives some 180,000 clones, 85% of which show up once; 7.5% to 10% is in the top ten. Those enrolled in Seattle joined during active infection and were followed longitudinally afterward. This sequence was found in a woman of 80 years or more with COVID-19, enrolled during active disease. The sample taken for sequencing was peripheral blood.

The chain's CDR3 is CASRQGNSGNTIYF. The DNA of the CDR3 is TGTGCCAGCCGACAGGGGAACTCTGGAAACACCATATATTTT. The rearrangement links TRBV3-1 (or the pseudogene TRBV3-2) to TRBJ1-3; 8 nucleotides align to TRBD1. In germline, CDR1 is LGHDT, CDR2 YNNKEL (reference sequence). The CDR3 consists of 14 residues. The J segment lost 0 bases and the V segment lost 8 bases, leaving 3 bases of the junction unmatched.